Listed below are T cell receptor beta chains from one sample, sequenced in a study of CD4 T cells in relation to SARS-CoV-2 and coronaviruses. Which antigens these TCRs recognize remains unknown. Repertoires were generated with immunoSEQ multiplex PCR, while TCRdb's copy carries only in-frame clones and drops some. Of about 19,000 clones in the sample, around 80% were seen once. Sequencing used CD4+ T cells from PBMCs, cultured in vitro. The receptors were gathered from a human donor in good health. CDR3s include the opening cysteine and the closing phenylalanine or tryptophan. A D gene is named only where the DNA matches it firmly. Clone size is given for some rows only: seen once, a few or many times, or a class if the clone is expanded.

v_call: TRBV7-9; j_call: TRBJ2-1; d_call: .; clone_size: .; cdr3_aa: CASSSDSFPYNEQFF; cdr3_nt: TGTGCCAGCAGCTCAGACTCGTTCCCCTACAATGAGCAGTTCTTC
v_call: TRBV3-1/TRBV3-2; j_call: TRBJ1-2; d_call: TRBD1; clone_size: .; cdr3_aa: CASSQTPGTGVGYTF; cdr3_nt: TGTGCCAGCAGCCAAACTCCCGGGACAGGGGTCGGCTACACCTTC
v_call: TRBV5-5; j_call: TRBJ2-7; d_call: .; clone_size: .; cdr3_aa: CASRNPGQEFGGVYEQYF; cdr3_nt: TGTGCCAGCAGGAACCCGGGACAGGAATTTGGGGGGGTCTACGAGCAGTACTTC
v_call: TRBV12-5; j_call: TRBJ2-5; d_call: .; clone_size: .; cdr3_aa: CASGLAGDAKETQYF; cdr3_nt: TGTGCTAGTGGTTTGGCGGGGGATGCCAAAGAGACCCAGTACTTC
v_call: TRBV4-1; j_call: TRBJ2-7; d_call: TRBD2; clone_size: .; cdr3_aa: CASSQDGGSGGSYEQYF; cdr3_nt: TGCGCCAGCAGCCAAGACGGTGGTAGCGGGGGGTCTTACGAGCAGTACTTC
v_call: TRBV11-2; j_call: TRBJ1-1; d_call: TRBD1; clone_size: .; cdr3_aa: CASSLGGGVTEAFF; cdr3_nt: TGTGCCAGCAGCTTAGGAGGGGGCGTCACTGAAGCTTTCTTT
v_call: TRBV7-2; j_call: TRBJ2-3; d_call: .; clone_size: once; cdr3_aa: CASSPPGRISTDTQYF; cdr3_nt: TGTGCCAGCAGTCCCCCGGGACGGATAAGCACAGATACGCAGTATTTT
v_call: TRBV7-9; j_call: TRBJ2-3; d_call: TRBD2; clone_size: .; cdr3_aa: CASPGLAGASTDTQYF; cdr3_nt: TGTGCCAGCCCGGGACTAGCGGGGGCCTCCACAGATACGCAGTATTTT
v_call: TRBV3-1/TRBV3-2; j_call: TRBJ1-5; d_call: .; clone_size: few; cdr3_aa: CASSQEWGVDQPQHF; cdr3_nt: TGTGCCAGCAGCCAAGAGTGGGGGGTCGACCAGCCCCAGCATTTT
v_call: TRBV6-1; j_call: TRBJ2-3; d_call: .; clone_size: .; cdr3_aa: CASSEALGRRTDTQYF; cdr3_nt: TGTGCCAGCAGTGAAGCGTTGGGTAGGCGCACAGATACGCAGTATTTT
v_call: TRBV7-2; j_call: TRBJ1-3; d_call: .; clone_size: .; cdr3_aa: CASSTQPRGTGNTIYF; cdr3_nt: TGTGCCAGCAGCACACAACCCCGGGGTACCGGAAACACCATATATTTT
v_call: TRBV6-2/TRBV6-3; j_call: TRBJ1-3; d_call: .; clone_size: .; cdr3_aa: CASSYQGFGNTIYF; cdr3_nt: TGTGCCAGCAGTTACCAGGGATTTGGAAACACCATATATTTT
v_call: TRBV3-1/TRBV3-2; j_call: TRBJ2-5; d_call: .; clone_size: few; cdr3_aa: CASVRGGEETQYF; cdr3_nt: TGTGCCAGCGTCAGGGGGGGTGAGGAGACCCAGTACTTC
v_call: TRBV18; j_call: TRBJ1-3; d_call: .; clone_size: .; cdr3_aa: CASSPSSGNTIYF; cdr3_nt: TGTGCCAGCTCACCAAGCTCTGGAAACACCATATATTTT
v_call: TRBV5-1; j_call: TRBJ2-1; d_call: TRBD2; clone_size: .; cdr3_aa: CASSLEAGGHIEQFF; cdr3_nt: TGCGCCAGCAGCTTGGAAGCGGGGGGCCATATTGAGCAGTTCTTC
v_call: TRBV10-3; j_call: TRBJ2-1; d_call: TRBD2; clone_size: .; cdr3_aa: CAISAGGDNEQFF; cdr3_nt: TGTGCCATCAGTGCGGGGGGGGACAATGAGCAGTTCTTC
v_call: TRBV10-3; j_call: TRBJ1-3; d_call: .; clone_size: .; cdr3_aa: CAISRRQLNGNTIYF; cdr3_nt: TGTGCCATCAGTCGTCGACAGCTAAACGGAAACACCATATATTTT
v_call: TRBV7-2; j_call: TRBJ2-5; d_call: TRBD1; clone_size: .; cdr3_aa: CASSAGQARETQYF; cdr3_nt: TGTGCCAGCAGCGCCGGACAGGCACGAGAGACCCAGTACTTC
v_call: TRBV4-3; j_call: TRBJ2-3; d_call: .; clone_size: .; cdr3_aa: CASSQETRGVFQNTQYF; cdr3_nt: TGCGCCAGCAGCCAAGAGACCAGGGGAGTATTCCAAAATACGCAGTATTTT
v_call: TRBV29-1; j_call: TRBJ2-2; d_call: .; clone_size: .; cdr3_aa: CSVKPQGGTGELFF; cdr3_nt: TGCAGCGTCAAACCGCAGGGAGGCACCGGGGAGCTGTTTTTT
v_call: TRBV11-3; j_call: TRBJ2-1; d_call: TRBD2; clone_size: .; cdr3_aa: CASSGGGLAGQVYEQFF; cdr3_nt: TGTGCCAGCAGCGGAGGGGGACTAGCGGGACAAGTCTATGAGCAGTTCTTC
v_call: TRBV19; j_call: TRBJ2-1; d_call: .; clone_size: .; cdr3_aa: CASSPDRTPYNEQFF; cdr3_nt: TGTGCCAGTAGTCCAGACAGGACTCCCTACAATGAGCAGTTCTTC
v_call: TRBV4-2; j_call: TRBJ2-7; d_call: .; clone_size: once; cdr3_aa: CASSSDSSYEQYF; cdr3_nt: TGTGCCAGCAGCTCGGACAGCTCCTACGAGCAGTACTTC
v_call: TRBV28; j_call: TRBJ1-2; d_call: .; clone_size: few; cdr3_aa: CASSPTTGGLPGYTF; cdr3_nt: TGTGCCAGCAGCCCAACGACAGGAGGGCTTCCGGGCTACACCTTC
v_call: TRBV4-3; j_call: TRBJ2-7; d_call: .; clone_size: .; cdr3_aa: CASSQDGYEYEQYF; cdr3_nt: TGCGCCAGCAGCCAAGATGGTTACGAATACGAGCAGTACTTC
v_call: TRBV5-1; j_call: TRBJ2-2; d_call: TRBD2; clone_size: .; cdr3_aa: CASSFSGTEGGELFF; cdr3_nt: TGCGCCAGCAGCTTCAGCGGGACCGAGGGGGGGGAGCTGTTTTTT
v_call: TRBV5-6; j_call: TRBJ2-7; d_call: TRBD1; clone_size: .; cdr3_aa: CASSHPGQGYLRQYF; cdr3_nt: TGTGCCAGCAGCCACCCGGGACAGGGATATCTACGGCAGTACTTC
v_call: TRBV5-6; j_call: TRBJ1-4; d_call: .; clone_size: .; cdr3_aa: CASRTGGRPLGKLFF; cdr3_nt: TGTGCCAGCAGAACCGGGGGACGCCCCCTGGGAAAACTGTTTTTT
v_call: TRBV29-1; j_call: TRBJ2-5; d_call: .; clone_size: once; cdr3_aa: CSHTDQGETQYF; cdr3_nt: TGCAGCCACACGGACCAGGGAGAGACCCAGTACTTC
v_call: TRBV2; j_call: TRBJ2-7; d_call: TRBD1; clone_size: .; cdr3_aa: CASSRTGYEQYF; cdr3_nt: TGTGCCAGCAGCCGGACAGGGTACGAGCAGTACTTC
v_call: TRBV5-1; j_call: TRBJ2-7; d_call: .; clone_size: few; cdr3_aa: CASSAGTRLTYEQYF; cdr3_nt: TGCGCCAGCAGCGCCGGGACAAGACTTACCTACGAGCAGTACTTC
v_call: TRBV7-2; j_call: TRBJ2-3; d_call: TRBD2; clone_size: once; cdr3_aa: CASSLGSSGGGDF; cdr3_nt: TGTGCCAGCAGCTTGGGTTCTAGCGGGGGTGGGGATTTT
v_call: TRBV18; j_call: TRBJ2-1; d_call: .; clone_size: .; cdr3_aa: CASSLIDEQFF; cdr3_nt: TGTGCCAGCTCACTCATCGATGAGCAGTTCTTC
v_call: TRBV18; j_call: TRBJ2-2; d_call: .; clone_size: .; cdr3_aa: CASSISQGVRTGELFF; cdr3_nt: TGTGCCAGCTCAATTAGCCAAGGGGTGCGTACCGGGGAGCTGTTTTTT
v_call: TRBV20-1; j_call: TRBJ2-5; d_call: .; clone_size: few; cdr3_aa: CSAIRAGTQYF; cdr3_nt: TGCAGTGCTATCCGGGCGGGGACCCAGTACTTC
v_call: TRBV7-2; j_call: TRBJ2-7; d_call: .; clone_size: once; cdr3_aa: CASSQLVSSSYEQYF; cdr3_nt: TGTGCCAGCAGCCAGCTAGTGTCGTCTTCCTACGAGCAGTACTTC
v_call: TRBV14; j_call: TRBJ2-7; d_call: .; clone_size: .; cdr3_aa: CASSQDLGAHSYEQYF; cdr3_nt: TGTGCCAGCAGCCAAGATCTTGGGGCGCACTCCTACGAGCAGTACTTC
v_call: TRBV29-1; j_call: TRBJ1-4; d_call: .; clone_size: .; cdr3_aa: CTAVDFNEKLFF; cdr3_nt: TGCACGGCCGTCGATTTTAATGAAAAACTGTTTTTT
v_call: TRBV18; j_call: TRBJ2-5; d_call: TRBD2; clone_size: .; cdr3_aa: CASSPPSSGQETQYF; cdr3_nt: TGTGCCAGCTCACCACCGTCTAGCGGCCAAGAGACCCAGTACTTC
v_call: TRBV7-2; j_call: TRBJ1-6; d_call: .; clone_size: .; cdr3_aa: CASSLLPGGGDLSPLHF; cdr3_nt: TGTGCCAGCAGCTTGCTCCCGGGGGGGGGCGATCTCTCACCCCTCCACTTT
v_call: TRBV30; j_call: TRBJ2-2; d_call: TRBD2; clone_size: .; cdr3_aa: CAWRTSGEAVELFF; cdr3_nt: TGTGCCTGGAGGACTAGCGGGGAGGCGGTGGAGCTGTTTTTT
v_call: TRBV28; j_call: TRBJ2-1; d_call: TRBD2; clone_size: medium-sized; cdr3_aa: CASREGLAGYNEQFF; cdr3_nt: TGTGCCAGCAGGGAGGGACTAGCGGGATACAATGAGCAGTTCTTC
v_call: TRBV3-1/TRBV3-2; j_call: TRBJ1-2; d_call: .; clone_size: .; cdr3_aa: CASSQVTANYGYTF; cdr3_nt: TGTGCCAGCAGCCAAGTGACAGCTAACTATGGCTACACCTTC
v_call: TRBV11-3; j_call: TRBJ2-7; d_call: TRBD1; clone_size: .; cdr3_aa: CASSAGTGPYEQYF; cdr3_nt: TGTGCCAGCAGCGCCGGGACAGGACCCTACGAGCAGTACTTC
v_call: TRBV7-3; j_call: TRBJ2-5; d_call: TRBD2; clone_size: .; cdr3_aa: CASSSGLAGVWETQYF; cdr3_nt: TGTGCCAGCAGCTCGGGACTAGCGGGAGTGTGGGAGACCCAGTACTTC
v_call: TRBV7-3; j_call: TRBJ2-3; d_call: TRBD2; clone_size: few; cdr3_aa: CASSATGTSGSLHTDTQYF; cdr3_nt: TGTGCCAGCAGCGCCACCGGGACTAGCGGGAGTCTCCACACAGATACGCAGTATTTT
v_call: TRBV5-1; j_call: TRBJ2-7; d_call: .; clone_size: .; cdr3_aa: CASSPDTTYEQYF; cdr3_nt: TGCGCCAGCAGCCCGGACACCACCTACGAGCAGTACTTC
v_call: TRBV12-1; j_call: TRBJ2-1; d_call: .; clone_size: .; cdr3_aa: CASSVRDRGHNEQFF; cdr3_nt: TGTGCCAGCAGCGTTCGAGACAGGGGACACAATGAGCAGTTCTTC
v_call: TRBV7-8; j_call: TRBJ1-3; d_call: .; clone_size: .; cdr3_aa: CASSLGSGSALNTIYF; cdr3_nt: TGTGCCAGCAGCTTAGGTTCGGGAAGTGCTTTAAACACCATATATTTT
v_call: TRBV3-1/TRBV3-2; j_call: TRBJ2-7; d_call: .; clone_size: .; cdr3_aa: CASSQSWLASPNYEQYF; cdr3_nt: TGTGCCAGCAGCCAAAGTTGGCTAGCTTCCCCTAATTACGAGCAGTACTTC
v_call: TRBV29-1; j_call: TRBJ2-1; d_call: TRBD2; clone_size: .; cdr3_aa: CSVEGSTSGMEQFF; cdr3_nt: TGCAGCGTTGAGGGATCGACTAGCGGGATGGAGCAGTTCTTC
v_call: TRBV4-3; j_call: TRBJ1-1; d_call: .; clone_size: .; cdr3_aa: CASSQERDTEAFF; cdr3_nt: TGCGCCAGCAGCCAAGAACGGGACACTGAAGCTTTCTTT
v_call: TRBV5-8; j_call: TRBJ2-5; d_call: .; clone_size: once; cdr3_aa: CASRAGNPGFVTQYF; cdr3_nt: TGTGCCAGCAGAGCCGGGAACCCCGGTTTTGTGACCCAGTACTTC
v_call: TRBV7-9; j_call: TRBJ2-7; d_call: .; clone_size: .; cdr3_aa: CASGGRGYEQYF; cdr3_nt: TGTGCCAGCGGGGGCAGGGGCTACGAGCAGTACTTC
v_call: TRBV25-1; j_call: TRBJ1-2; d_call: .; clone_size: .; cdr3_aa: CASSELTVDYGYTF; cdr3_nt: TGTGCCAGCAGTGAATTGACAGTTGACTATGGCTACACCTTC
v_call: TRBV7-9; j_call: TRBJ2-7; d_call: .; clone_size: .; cdr3_aa: CASSLAGGSYEQYF; cdr3_nt: TGTGCCAGCAGCTTAGCCGGAGGGTCCTACGAGCAGTACTTC
v_call: TRBV2; j_call: TRBJ2-3; d_call: .; clone_size: few; cdr3_aa: CASTRGGPTDTQYF; cdr3_nt: TGTGCCAGCACCCGCGGGGGCCCTACAGATACGCAGTATTTT
v_call: TRBV2; j_call: TRBJ2-1; d_call: TRBD1; clone_size: .; cdr3_aa: CASRRTGGNNEQFF; cdr3_nt: TGTGCCAGCAGGAGGACAGGGGGGAACAATGAGCAGTTCTTC
v_call: TRBV5-1; j_call: TRBJ2-1; d_call: TRBD2; clone_size: .; cdr3_aa: CASSLASSGSTSEQFF; cdr3_nt: TGCGCCAGCAGCTTGGCCTCTAGCGGGAGCACGAGTGAGCAGTTCTTC